What follows are 25 T cell receptor beta chains derived from one specimen sequenced in a study of yellow fever vaccine responses in identical twins. TCRdb independently ran MiXCR on the RT-PCR reads; one entry per CDR3 protein. Of approximately 950 distinct CDR3 sequences detected, 70% to 85% appear once; the ten largest clones hold around 11%. Material: T cells from blood (PBMCs), unsorted or a sorted subset (not recorded which), obtained before or after yellow fever vaccination (not recorded which). The receptors were gathered from a female donor who received the yellow fever vaccine.

The chain links TRBV7-6 to TRBJ1-1, with no clear D. The CDR3 length is 13 residues. V was trimmed by 1 base and J by 7 bases, leaving 10 bases between them. Germline CDR1 SGHVS, CDR2 FNYEAQ. As DNA, the CDR3 is TGTGCCAGCAGCTTAGGATTGGGTAATGAAGCTTTCTTT. Translated, it gives CASSLGLGNEAFF.

This clonotype has only one observation. This chain links TRBV4-3 with TRBJ2-5; D call uncertain. V gave up 2 bases and J gave up 5 bases, with 9 bases separating them. Germline V gives CDR1 LGHNA, CDR2 YSLEER. CDR3 length: 13 amino acids. CDR3 DNA sequence: TGCGCCAGCAGCCAAACCCACTACGAGACCCAGTACTTC. Translation: CASSQTHYETQYF.

The rearrangement joins TRBV15 to TRBJ1-2, with D perhaps matching TRBD1 (5 bases). The germline gives CDR1 LNHNV, CDR2 YYDKDF (reference sequence). The CDR3 runs to 15 residues. V gave up 3 bases and J gave up 5 bases, with 16 bases separating them. The CDR3 DNA follows: TGTGCCACCAGCAGGGAGAGTACAGGCCAATATGGCTACACCTTC. Its protein product is CATSRESTGQYGYTF.

The table lists this clonotype with a count of one. CDR3 in amino acids: CASSLARTEAGEQYF. The CDR3 region has the DNA TGTGCCAGCAGCTTAGCGAGGACGGAGGCCGGCGAGCAGTACTTC. The rearrangement joins TRBV7-2 to TRBJ2-7, with a weak D call TRBD2 (5 bases). The CDR3 extends over 15 amino acids. The V end lost 0 bases, the J end lost 6 bases, and 15 bases lay between the germline ends. Germline CDR1 reads SGHTA; CDR2 reads FQGNSA.

The chain is built from TRBV7-3 and TRBJ2-1; tentatively, D is TRBD2 (6 bases). Between the trimmed V and J ends, which lost 2 bases and 5 bases, there was a span of 16 bases. The CDR3 has 16 residues. CDR1 and CDR2 from the germline V gene are SGHTA and FQGTGA. The CDR3: CASSLGDSPSDNEQFF. In nucleotides, the CDR3 is TGTGCCAGCAGCTTAGGGGACTCCCCCTCTGACAATGAGCAGTTCTTC.

This chain joins TRBV11-3 and TRBJ2-1, with 10 positions matching TRBD2. The V and J ends lost 3 bases and 2 bases, in that order; junction bases with no gene match: 1. CDR1 and CDR2 from the germline V gene are SGHNT and YENEEA. CDR3 length: 15 amino acids. CDR3 protein: CASSLTSGPYNEQFF. CDR3 DNA: TGTGCCAGCAGCTTGACTAGCGGGCCCTACAATGAGCAGTTCTTC.

The rearrangement uses TRBV11-2 and TRBJ2-3; possible D gene TRBD2, 6 bases. The CDR3 has 13 residues. The V end was cut by 1 base, the J end by 10 bases, with 12 bases between. Germline CDR1 SGHAT, CDR2 FQNNGV. The CDR3 sequence is CASSLVEEGSQYF. DNA of the CDR3: TGTGCCAGCAGCTTAGTTGAGGAGGGTTCGCAGTATTTT.

This chain links TRBV13 with TRBJ1-2; 7 nucleotides line up with TRBD1. Looked up from germline, CDR1 is PRHDT and CDR2 is FYEKMQ (reference sequence). J gave up 7 bases and V 2 bases, and 7 bases lay outside the gene matches. The CDR3 is 14 amino acids. CDR3 region: CASSLRQGPVGYTF. The DNA for the CDR3 is TGTGCCAGCAGCTTACGACAGGGCCCGGTTGGCTACACCTTC. Complete variable domain (other parts from reference TRBV13 and TRBJ1-2): AAGVIQSPRHLIKEKRETATLKCYPIPRHDTVYWYQQGPGQDPQFLISFYEKMQSDKGSIPDRFSAQQFSDYHSELNMSSLELGDSALYFCASSLRQGPVGYTFGSGTRLTVV.

The chain combines TRBV24-1 with TRBJ2-3, with D hard to call. Germline loops: CDR1 KGHDR, CDR2 SFDVKD. Between the trimmed V and J ends, which lost 4 bases and 2 bases, there was a span of 6 bases. This CDR3 contains 13 residues. In DNA, the CDR3 is TGTGCCACCAGTGACTACCTCACAGATACGCAGTATTTT. It translates to CATSDYLTDTQYF.

The table lists this clonotype with a few counts. The chain employs TRBV28 and TRBJ2-7; no clear D gene. CDR1 is MDHEN, CDR2 SYDVKM, per germline. Trimming took 6 bases from V and 2 from J, leaving 8 bases between them. This CDR3 has 12 amino acids. In nucleotides, the CDR3 is TGTGCCAGCAGCTCCGGACCCTACGAGCAGTACTTC. Its protein is CASSSGPYEQYF.

The chain recombines TRBV5-4 with TRBJ1-6; weak D call: TRBD1 (6 bases). The germline gives CDR1 SGHNT, CDR2 YYREEE (reference sequence). Trimming pared 3 bases from V and 10 bases from J, leaving 17 bases between. The CDR3 is 15 amino acids. This CDR3 reads CASSYGTYQGSPLHF. The CDR3 DNA reads as TGTGCCAGCAGCTACGGGACCTACCAGGGGTCACCCCTCCACTTT.

This chain links TRBV27 with TRBJ1-5, with a tentative D call TRBD1 (5 bases). V dropped 3 bases and J dropped 6 bases, with 12 bases sitting between them. Germline-derived CDR1 and CDR2 are MNHEY and SMNVEV (reference sequence). This CDR3 is 14 amino acids long. CDR3 amino acids: CASSFVRDSQPQHF. The CDR3 DNA follows: TGTGCCAGCAGTTTCGTCAGGGATAGTCAGCCCCAGCATTTT.

The chain has TRBV20-1 and TRBJ2-5; D is ambiguous. V lost 3 bases to trimming and J lost 2 bases, with 10 bases between them. The germline CDR1 and CDR2 sequences are DFQATT and SNEGSKA (reference sequence). The CDR3 is 13 residues long. DNA for the CDR3: TGCAGTGCTAGGCCTCCTACTCAAGAGACCCAGTACTTC. It encodes CSARPPTQETQYF.

This sequence joins TRBV11-1 and TRBJ2-1, with 10 bases lining up with TRBD2. CDR1 and CDR2 from the germline V gene are SGHAT and FQDESV (reference sequence). The CDR3 is 18 residues long. Unmatched junction bases numbered 8, after V lost 3 bases and J lost 0 bases. In nucleotides, the CDR3 is TGTGCCAGCAGCTTGGTAGCGGGGGGCCCTAGCTCCTACAATGAGCAGTTCTTC. It is translated as CASSLVAGGPSSYNEQFF. Full variable domain (outside the CDR3, taken from reference TRBV11-1 and TRBJ2-1): EAEVAQSPRYKITEKSQAVAFWCDPISGHATLYWYRQILGQGPELLVQFQDESVVDDSQLPKDRFSAERLKGVDSTLKIQPAELGDSAMYLCASSLVAGGPSSYNEQFFGPGTRLTVL.

This chain uses TRBV12-3 or TRBV12-4 with TRBJ1-1; D might be TRBD1 (6 bases). Trimming removed 7 bases from V and 0 bases from J, with 9 bases in between. This CDR3 region has 13 residues. CDR3 sequence: CASMGHMNTEAFF. CDR3 bases: TGTGCCAGCATGGGACACATGAACACTGAAGCTTTCTTT.

This chain connects TRBV21-1 to TRBJ2-5; the table's D gene call, TRBD1, was not cross checked with the DNA. TRBV21-1 is listed as a pseudogene. The CDR3 covers 15 residues. CDR3 nucleotides: TGTGCCAGCAGTAGGATCAGGGGATACCAAGAGACCCAGTACTTC. This gives the protein CASSRIRGYQETQYF.

The V gene is TRBV6-1, the J gene TRBJ1-2, with D tentatively TRBD1 (5 bases). The germline CDR1 and CDR2 sequences are MNHNS and SASEGT. The CDR3 length is 15 residues. V lost 5 bases, J lost 8 bases, and 21 bases lay in between. CDR3 loop: CASSHQGGGGEGYTF. CDR3 coding DNA: TGTGCCAGCAGTCATCAGGGAGGAGGCGGGGAAGGCTACACCTTC.

The rearrangement joins TRBV18 to TRBJ2-1; 12 bases align to TRBD1. Germline CDR1 and CDR2: KGHSH and LQKENI. With V trimmed by 4 bases and J by 10 bases, 8 bases remained unmatched. This CDR3 is built from 15 residues. CDR3: CASSLPGQGAWEQFF. The CDR3 region has the DNA TGTGCCAGCTCACTACCGGGACAGGGGGCTTGGGAGCAGTTCTTC.

The V and J genes are TRBV2 and TRBJ1-1; D is unresolved. CDR1 and CDR2 from the germline V gene are SNHLY and FYNNEI. The V end lost 3 bases, the J end lost 1 base, and 6 bases lay between the germline ends. The CDR3 spans 13 residues. The CDR3 here is CASSEKENTEAFF. DNA of the CDR3: TGTGCCAGCAGTGAGAAGGAGAACACTGAAGCTTTCTTT.

The J gene is TRBJ2-7, the V gene TRBV7-9; 7 bases agree with TRBD1. This CDR3 has 14 residues. V shed 5 bases and J 3 bases; nucleotides not matched to a gene: 7. Germline V lookup: CDR1 SEHNR, CDR2 FQNEAQ (reference sequence). The CDR3 region is CASSAPTGVYEQYF. As DNA, the CDR3 is TGTGCCAGCAGCGCACCAACAGGGGTCTACGAGCAGTACTTC.

The V gene is TRBV10-3, the J gene TRBJ1-3; D might be TRBD1 (6 bases). CDR3 length: 13 residues. Germline loops: CDR1 ENHRY, CDR2 SYGVKD. Trimming removed 6 bases at V and 0 bases at J, with 6 bases between. The CDR3 bases are TGTGCCATCAGGGACAGCTCTGGAAACACCATATATTTT. Protein: CAIRDSSGNTIYF.

V usage is TRBV18 and J usage is TRBJ1-3; D is unresolved. CDR3 length: 14 amino acids. V was trimmed by 6 bases and J by 0 bases, leaving 9 bases between them. Germline assignment: CDR1 KGHSH and CDR2 LQKENI. CDR3 DNA: TGTGCCAGCTCTCCTCAGAGCTCTGGAAACACCATATATTTT. It translates to CASSPQSSGNTIYF.

V and J are TRBV29-1 and TRBJ2-1, with 7 bases fitting TRBD2. Germline V gives CDR1 SQVTM, CDR2 ANQGSEA. J gave up 9 bases and V 6 bases, and 14 bases lay outside the gene matches. The CDR3 is made up of 14 amino acids. CDR3 DNA: TGCAGCGTCGCCTTGGGGGGAGGGATGTCTGAGCAGTTCTTC. Residues: CSVALGGGMSEQFF.

This clonotype was found a few times. This rearrangement joins TRBV11-2 to TRBJ2-1; TRBD2 aligns across 8 bases. The V and J ends lost 0 bases and 1 base, in that order; junction bases with no gene match: 2. This CDR3 spans 16 amino acids. CDR1 and CDR2 from the germline V gene are SGHAT and FQNNGV. CDR3: CASSLDGTRSYNEQFF. As DNA, the CDR3 is TGTGCCAGCAGCTTAGACGGGACTAGATCCTACAATGAGCAGTTCTTC.

The chain carries TRBV11-1 and TRBJ2-3; no reliable D call. The germline V gene has CDR1 SGHAT and CDR2 FQDESV (reference sequence). The CDR3 contains 12 residues. The V and J ends lost 6 bases and 2 bases respectively, with 6 bases between them. The CDR3 DNA follows: TGTGCCAGCAGACGGACCACAGATACGCAGTATTTT. It codes for CASRRTTDTQYF.